This T cell receptor beta chain was identified in a study of response to subunit inactivated influenza vaccine. TCRdb used MiXCR to reprocess the RT-PCR reads, holding one entry per CDR3 protein. Altogether about 650,000 distinct CDR3 sequences are present, approximately 14% being singletons, with the ten largest covering approximately 10%. Study results and limitations: The authors suggested that every seasonal influenza vaccination recruits few new T cells.

This clonotype has more than one count but fewer than ten. Its specificity is unknown. There are 16 residues in the CDR3. Germline V gene sequence: CDR1 SGDLS, CDR2 YYNGEE. Trimming cost V 1 base and J 4 bases; bases outside gene matches: 7. The TCR was taken from a man aged 50 to 60 who received an inactivated influenza vaccine. The sample here was PBMCs from blood, taken about 11 days after vaccination. The J gene is TRBJ2-5, the V gene TRBV9, with 10 bases matching TRBD1. The CDR3 DNA is TGTGCCAGCAGCGTAAGGGACAGGGGCTTTGGAGAGACCCAGTACTTC. Amino acids: CASSVRDRGFGETQYF.